This TCR beta chain stems from a study of blood T cell repertoires in COVID-19. Study in general: COVID-19 samples collected from the United States, Italy and Spain covered acute and convalescent phases.

Sequencing was performed with immunoSEQ multiplex PCR; in TCRdb, only in-frame clones are kept and a portion is missing. The sample gives more than 140,000 clones, roughly four fifths of which show up once; 1.6% is in the top ten. This CDR3 has 15 amino acids. Germline values: CDR1 DFQATT, CDR2 SNEGSKA (reference sequence). The V segment lost 3 bases and the J segment 4 bases; nucleotides outside the gene matches: 8. The TCR sequence derives from a human donor in a cohort sampled during active COVID-19. The chain couples TRBV20-1 to TRBJ2-1; TRBD2 matches 8 bases. The sample consisted of peripheral blood. The CDR3 region is CSASGSGTQYNEQFF. The CDR3 DNA follows: TGCAGTGCTAGTGGTAGCGGGACCCAGTACAATGAGCAGTTCTTC.